Sequencing of this T cell receptor beta chain was carried out in a study of blood T cell repertoires in COVID-19. Across the whole study: Researchers got acute and convalescent COVID-19 samples from the United States, Italy and Spain.

The CDR3 covers 15 residues. V dropped 1 base and J dropped 0 bases, with 9 bases sitting between them. Germline lookup yields CDR1 LGHDT and CDR2 YNNKEL (reference sequence). Here immunoSEQ multiplex PCR was the method, and the copy in TCRdb shows in-frame clones only, minus some. The table lists more than 85,000 clones, around 85% of them singletons. Source material: peripheral blood. The chain has TRBV3-1 (or the pseudogene TRBV3-2) and TRBJ2-5; D call uncertain. The TCR comes from a human donor in a cohort sampled during active COVID-19. The DNA for the CDR3 is TGTGCCAGCAGCCAAGGGTTCGCGCACCAAGAGACCCAGTACTTC. Its translation is CASSQGFAHQETQYF.